This T cell receptor beta chain was recovered during a study of shared clonotypes between healthy human individuals. About this clone itself: Antigen: not known.

Germline CDR1 is MDHEN and CDR2 is SYDVKM. The CDR3 is 12 amino acids. V dropped 8 bases and J dropped 1 base, with 9 bases sitting between them. Findings and caveats of the study: For naive CD4 cells, around 5.1% of clonotypes were shared across a few donors.

TCRdb keeps only in-frame clones here, not all; method: immunoSEQ multiplex PCR. The repertoire holds about 79,000 clones, with about 61% as singletons. The sequence was obtained from a man aged 30-40 years in good health. The chain links TRBV28 to TRBJ2-7, with D possibly being TRBD1 (5 bases). The specimen sequenced was memory CD8+ T cells sorted from blood. Regarding subset: CD45RO+ cells pooled with CCR7-negative TemRA cells. The CDR3 sequence is CASQDISYEQYF. The CDR3 DNA reads TGTGCCAGCCAGGACATTTCCTACGAGCAGTACTTC.